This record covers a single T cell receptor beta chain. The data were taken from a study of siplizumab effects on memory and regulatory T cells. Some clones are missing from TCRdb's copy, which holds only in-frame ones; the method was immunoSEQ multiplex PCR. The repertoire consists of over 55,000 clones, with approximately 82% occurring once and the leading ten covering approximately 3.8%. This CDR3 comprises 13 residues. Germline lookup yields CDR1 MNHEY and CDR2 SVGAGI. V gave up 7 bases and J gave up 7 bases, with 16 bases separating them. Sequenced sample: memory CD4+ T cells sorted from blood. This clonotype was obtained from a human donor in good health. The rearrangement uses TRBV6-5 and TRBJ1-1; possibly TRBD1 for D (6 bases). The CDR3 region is CASIPTGFGEAFF. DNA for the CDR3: TGTGCCAGCATCCCAACAGGGTTCGGTGAAGCTTTCTTT.